Presented here are 10 T cell receptor beta chains from one specimen sequenced in a study of T-cell memory formation after mild COVID-19. TCRdb independently ran MiXCR on the 5' RACE reads; one entry per CDR3 protein. The data hold tens of thousands of distinct CDR3 sequences, with about 16% observed a single time. The material sequenced was PBMCs or a T cell subset sorted from them (not recorded which). These receptors all stem from an adult who had mild COVID-19 (a few samples of this study predate the infection). Cell type and time point are not known.

This clonotype was observed many times. The chain has TRBV7-9 and TRBJ1-4, with a possible D match to TRBD1 (6 bases). In germline, CDR1 is SEHNR, CDR2 FQNEAQ (reference sequence). The length of the CDR3 is 17 residues. V shed 5 bases and J shed 1 base, with 17 bases lying between them. CDR3 sequence (DNA): TGTGCCAGCAGCGACCGGGACATTACCGTAACTAATGAAAAACTGTTTTTT. Translation: CASSDRDITVTNEKLFF. The entire variable domain, with the rest obtained from reference TRBV7-9 and TRBJ1-4, is as follows: DTGVSQNPRHKITKRGQNVTFRCDPISEHNRLYWYRQTLGQGPEFLTYFQNEAQLEKSRLLSDRFSAERPKGSFSTLEIQRTEQGDSAMYLCASSDRDITVTNEKLFFGSGTQLSVL.

This clonotype appeared many times. This chain joins TRBV7-2 and TRBJ2-3; D might be TRBD2 (5 bases). The CDR3 is 15 amino acids. From germline, CDR1 is SGHTA and CDR2 FQGNSA. V was trimmed by 0 bases and J by 2 bases, leaving 9 bases between them. The CDR3 reads CASSLAPLVTDTQYF. DNA for the CDR3: TGTGCCAGCAGCTTAGCGCCACTAGTCACAGATACGCAGTATTTT.

This clonotype was counted ten times or more. The J gene is TRBJ1-1, the V gene TRBV5-1, with D perhaps TRBD1 (5 bases). CDR1 is SGHRS, CDR2 YFSETQ, per germline. Trimming took off 3 bases at V and 0 bases at J, with 15 bases between the two ends. The CDR3 has 16 residues. CDR3 sequence reads: CASSWPEGQLNTEAFF. In DNA form, the CDR3 reads TGCGCCAGCAGCTGGCCGGAGGGGCAACTGAACACTGAAGCTTTCTTT.

V is TRBV25-1 and J is TRBJ2-7; possibly TRBD2 for D (6 bases). The CDR3 is 13 amino acids. The germline V and J ends were trimmed by 9 bases and 0 bases, with 12 bases remaining between them. Germline assignment: CDR1 MGHDK and CDR2 SYGVNS. The CDR3: CASRGTVSYEQYF. CDR3 nucleotides: TGTGCCAGTAGAGGGACTGTCTCCTACGAGCAGTACTTC.

This clonotype was picked up many times. The chain carries TRBV5-1 and TRBJ2-3, with 12 bases aligning to TRBD2. The CDR3 contains 21 residues. Losses at the gene ends were 0 bases for V and 2 bases for J; bases not matched to a gene: 16. The V gene's germline CDR1 is SGHRS and CDR2 YFSETQ. CDR3 DNA: TGCGCCAGCAGCTTGGTCTCTCTCGGGACTAGCGGGCGCCAACTCACAGATACGCAGTATTTT. It specifies CASSLVSLGTSGRQLTDTQYF.

This clonotype was observed a handful of times. The chain uses TRBV18 and TRBJ1-1, with D tentatively TRBD1 (6 bases). The CDR3 contains 15 residues. CDR1 and CDR2 (germline): KGHSH, LQKENI. The V and J ends lost 4 bases and 1 base respectively, with 13 bases between them. The CDR3 sequence: CASSHQEGGNTEAFF. The CDR3 DNA sequence: TGTGCCAGCTCACACCAGGAGGGGGGGAACACTGAAGCTTTCTTT.

This clonotype was detected once. The chain combines TRBV15 with TRBJ1-1, with TRBD1 identical over 7 bases. Germline V gene lookup returns CDR1 LNHNV and CDR2 YYDKDF (reference sequence). V shed 3 bases, J shed 0 bases, and the junction held 1 base outside the gene matches. The CDR3 is made up of 14 amino acids. This CDR3 is CATSSDRVNTEAFF. For the CDR3, the DNA is TGTGCCACCAGCAGTGACAGGGTGAACACTGAAGCTTTCTTT.

This clonotype has at least ten counts. The V call is TRBV5-5, the J call TRBJ1-5; 9 bases are shared with TRBD1. V shed 3 bases, J shed 5 bases, and the junction held 9 bases outside the gene matches. Germline assignment: CDR1 SGHKS and CDR2 YYEKEE (reference sequence). The CDR3 is 16 amino acids. The CDR3 DNA sequence: TGTGCCAGCAGCTACCGGGACAGGGACCCCTATCAGCCCCAGCATTTT. Residues: CASSYRDRDPYQPQHF.

This clonotype was detected ten times or more. CDR3 DNA sequence: TGTGCCAGCAGTTCGACAGCCCACTATGGCTACACCTTC. This translates into CASSSTAHYGYTF. The chain carries TRBV12-3 or TRBV12-4 and TRBJ1-2, with a weak D call TRBD1 (5 bases). The CDR3 totals 13 residues. Trimming shortened V by 4 bases and J by 3 bases, and 9 bases separated the two germline ends.

This clonotype was detected ten times or more. This chain uses TRBV4-2 with TRBJ1-1; the D gene is possibly TRBD1 (5 bases). The CDR3 runs 14 residues. In germline, CDR1 is LGHNA, CDR2 YNFKEQ. V shed 2 bases and J shed 3 bases, with 10 bases lying between them. CDR3 in DNA: TGTGCCAGCAGCCAATCAGGGAGGCACACTGAAGCTTTCTTT. This codes for CASSQSGRHTEAFF.